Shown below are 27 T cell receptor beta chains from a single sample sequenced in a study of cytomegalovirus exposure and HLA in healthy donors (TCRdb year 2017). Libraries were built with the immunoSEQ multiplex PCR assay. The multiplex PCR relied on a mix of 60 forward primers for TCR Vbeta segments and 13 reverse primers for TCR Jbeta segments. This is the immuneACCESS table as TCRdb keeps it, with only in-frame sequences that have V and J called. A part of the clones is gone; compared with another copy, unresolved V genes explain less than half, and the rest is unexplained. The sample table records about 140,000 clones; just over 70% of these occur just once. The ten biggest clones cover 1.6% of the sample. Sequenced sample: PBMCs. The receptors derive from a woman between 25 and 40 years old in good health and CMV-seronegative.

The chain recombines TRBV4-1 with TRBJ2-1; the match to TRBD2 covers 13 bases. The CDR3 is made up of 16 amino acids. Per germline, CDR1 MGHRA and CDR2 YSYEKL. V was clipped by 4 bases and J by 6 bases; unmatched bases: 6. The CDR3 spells CASSRLTSGGGNEQFF. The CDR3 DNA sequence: TGCGCCAGCAGCCGACTAACTAGCGGGGGGGGCAATGAGCAGTTCTTC.

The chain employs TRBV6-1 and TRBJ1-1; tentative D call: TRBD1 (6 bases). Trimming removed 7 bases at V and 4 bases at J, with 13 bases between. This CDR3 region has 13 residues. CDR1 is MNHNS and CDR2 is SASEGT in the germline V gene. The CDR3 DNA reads TGTGCCAGCATCGAGGGGGTGGGCACTGAAGCTTTCTTT. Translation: CASIEGVGTEAFF.

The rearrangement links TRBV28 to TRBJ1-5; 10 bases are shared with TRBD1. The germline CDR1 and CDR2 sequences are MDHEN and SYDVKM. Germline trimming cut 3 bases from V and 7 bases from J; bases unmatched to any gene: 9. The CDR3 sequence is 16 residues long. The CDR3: CASSFGPGTGDQPQHF. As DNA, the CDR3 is TGTGCCAGCAGTTTTGGCCCCGGGACAGGGGACCAGCCCCAGCATTTT.

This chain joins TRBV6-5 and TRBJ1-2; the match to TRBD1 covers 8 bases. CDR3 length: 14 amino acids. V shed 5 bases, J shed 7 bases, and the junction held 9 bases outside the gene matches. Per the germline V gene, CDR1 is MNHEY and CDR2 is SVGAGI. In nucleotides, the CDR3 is TGTGCCAGCAGTCACGGACAGGGCGGATTTGGCTACACCTTC. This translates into CASSHGQGGFGYTF.

CDR3 coding DNA: TGTGCCAGCAGCACAAACCCCCAACTAGCGGGGGGCAGTACAGATACGCAGTATTTT. Protein product: CASSTNPQLAGGSTDTQYF. This chain uses TRBV7-2 with TRBJ2-3; 12 nucleotides align to TRBD2. This CDR3 spans 19 amino acids. Trimming at V came to 5 bases and at J to 3 bases, leaving 15 bases not matched to a gene. The germline V gene encodes CDR1 SGHTA and CDR2 FQGNSA.

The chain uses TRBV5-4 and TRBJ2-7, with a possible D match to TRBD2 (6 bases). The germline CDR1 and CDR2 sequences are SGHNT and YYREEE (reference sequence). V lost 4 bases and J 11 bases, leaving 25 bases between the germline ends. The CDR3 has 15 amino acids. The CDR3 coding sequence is TGTGCCAGCAGCGTCCCGGCGGGGACTCCAACGTTGGAGTACTTC. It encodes CASSVPAGTPTLEYF.

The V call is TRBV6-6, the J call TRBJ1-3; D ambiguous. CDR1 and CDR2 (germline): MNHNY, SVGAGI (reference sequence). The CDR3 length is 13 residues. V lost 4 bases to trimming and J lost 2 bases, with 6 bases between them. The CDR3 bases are TGTGCCAGCAGTTCACTCCCTGGAAACACCATATATTTT. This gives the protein CASSSLPGNTIYF.

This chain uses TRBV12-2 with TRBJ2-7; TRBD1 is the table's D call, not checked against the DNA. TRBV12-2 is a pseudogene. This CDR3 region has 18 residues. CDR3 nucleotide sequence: TGTGCAAGTCGCTTAGCGGAAATTCCGGGACAGGGCTCCTACGAGCAGTACGTC. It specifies CASRLAEIPGQGSYEQYV.

The CDR3 region is CASSEQGFYGYTF. CDR3 DNA: TGTGCCAGCAGTGAACAGGGTTTCTATGGCTACACCTTC. The rearrangement uses TRBV6-5 and TRBJ1-2, with D possibly TRBD1 on 6 matching bases. This CDR3 spans 13 amino acids. Germline V lookup: CDR1 MNHEY, CDR2 SVGAGI. V lost 5 bases and J 4 bases, leaving 11 bases between the germline ends.

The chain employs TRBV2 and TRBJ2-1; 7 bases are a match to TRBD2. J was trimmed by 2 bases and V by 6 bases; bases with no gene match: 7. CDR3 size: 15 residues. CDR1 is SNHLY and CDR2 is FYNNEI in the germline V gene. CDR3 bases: TGTGCCAGCAGCCCACCGAGCGGGACCTACAATGAGCAGTTCTTC. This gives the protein CASSPPSGTYNEQFF.

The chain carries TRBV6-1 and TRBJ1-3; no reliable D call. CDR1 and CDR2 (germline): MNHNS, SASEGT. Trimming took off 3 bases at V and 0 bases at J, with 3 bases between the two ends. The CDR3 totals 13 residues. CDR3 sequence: CASSDISGNTIYF. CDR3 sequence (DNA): TGTGCCAGCAGTGACATCTCTGGAAACACCATATATTTT.

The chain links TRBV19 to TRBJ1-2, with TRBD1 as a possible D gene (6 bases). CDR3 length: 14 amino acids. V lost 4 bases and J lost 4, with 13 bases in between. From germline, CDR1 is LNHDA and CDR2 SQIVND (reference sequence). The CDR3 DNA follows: TGTGCCAGTAGTAAACAGGGAGGGCCCTATGGCTACACCTTC. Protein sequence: CASSKQGGPYGYTF.

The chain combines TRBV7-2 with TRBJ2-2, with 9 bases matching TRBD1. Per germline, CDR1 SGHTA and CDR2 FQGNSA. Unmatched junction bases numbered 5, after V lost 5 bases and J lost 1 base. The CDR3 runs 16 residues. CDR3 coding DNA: TGTGCCAGCAGCCTAATGGGACAGGGGAACACCGGGGAGCTGTTTTTT. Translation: CASSLMGQGNTGELFF.

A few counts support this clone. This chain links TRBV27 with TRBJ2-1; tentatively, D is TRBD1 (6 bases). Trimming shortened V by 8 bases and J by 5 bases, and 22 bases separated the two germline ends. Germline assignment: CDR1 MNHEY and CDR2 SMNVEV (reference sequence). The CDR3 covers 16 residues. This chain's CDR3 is CASSGLRAGANNEQFF. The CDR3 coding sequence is TGTGCCAGCTCTGGGTTACGGGCAGGGGCTAACAATGAGCAGTTCTTC.

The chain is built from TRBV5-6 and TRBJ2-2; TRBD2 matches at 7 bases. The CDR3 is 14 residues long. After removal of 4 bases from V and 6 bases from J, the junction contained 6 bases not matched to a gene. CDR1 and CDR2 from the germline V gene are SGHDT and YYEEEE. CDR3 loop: CASSPFAGAGELFF. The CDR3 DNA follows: TGTGCCAGCAGCCCGTTCGCGGGGGCCGGGGAGCTGTTTTTT.

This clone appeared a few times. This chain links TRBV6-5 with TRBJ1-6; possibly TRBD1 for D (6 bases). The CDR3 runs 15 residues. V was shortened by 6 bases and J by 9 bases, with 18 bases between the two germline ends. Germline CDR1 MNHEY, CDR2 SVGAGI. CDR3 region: CASSREQGLGSPLHF. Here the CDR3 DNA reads TGTGCCAGCAGCCGAGAACAGGGATTAGGTTCACCCCTCCACTTT.

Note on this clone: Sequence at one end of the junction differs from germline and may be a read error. CDR3 residues: CASSLAHSDEQFF. The DNA of the CDR3 is TGTGCTAGCAGCTTAGCCCACAGTGATGAGCAGTTCTTC. This chain joins TRBV7-7 and TRBJ2-1; D is ambiguous. The CDR3 loop spans 13 amino acids. Germline V CDR1 and CDR2: SSHAT, FNYEAQ (reference sequence).

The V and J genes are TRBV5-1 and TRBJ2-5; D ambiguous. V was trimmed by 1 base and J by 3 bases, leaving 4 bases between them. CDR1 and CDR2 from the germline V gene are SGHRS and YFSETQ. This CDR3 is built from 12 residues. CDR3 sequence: CASSLTEETQYF. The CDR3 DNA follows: TGCGCCAGCAGCTTGACGGAAGAGACCCAGTACTTC.

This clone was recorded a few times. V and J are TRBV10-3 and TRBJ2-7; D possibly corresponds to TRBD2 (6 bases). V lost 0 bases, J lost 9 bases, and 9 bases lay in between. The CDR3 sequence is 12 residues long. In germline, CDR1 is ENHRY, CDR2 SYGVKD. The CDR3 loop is CAISESRRGQYF. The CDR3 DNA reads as TGTGCCATCAGTGAGTCGAGGAGGGGGCAGTACTTC.

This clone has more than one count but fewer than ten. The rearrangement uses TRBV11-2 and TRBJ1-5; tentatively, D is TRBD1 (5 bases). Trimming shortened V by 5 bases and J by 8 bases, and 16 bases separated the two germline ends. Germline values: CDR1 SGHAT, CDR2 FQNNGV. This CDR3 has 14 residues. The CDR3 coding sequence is TGTGCCAGCAGCGCAAGCCCCTTAGGGGAGCCCCAGCATTTT. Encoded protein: CASSASPLGEPQHF.

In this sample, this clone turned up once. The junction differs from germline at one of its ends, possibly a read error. The CDR3 nucleotides are TGTTCCAGCAGCCAAGGACTAGCCGTTCGAAGCACAGATACGCAGTATTTT. Protein sequence: CSSSQGLAVRSTDTQYF. The chain is built from TRBV7-9 and TRBJ2-3, with TRBD2 identical over 8 bases. The germline V gene encodes CDR1 SEHNR and CDR2 FQNEAQ (reference sequence). The CDR3 spans 17 residues.

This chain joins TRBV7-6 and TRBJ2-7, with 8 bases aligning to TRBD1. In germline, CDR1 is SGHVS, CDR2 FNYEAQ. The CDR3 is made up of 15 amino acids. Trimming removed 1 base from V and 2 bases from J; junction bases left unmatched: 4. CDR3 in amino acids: CASSLGGTGPYEQYV. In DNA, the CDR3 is TGTGCCAGCAGCTTAGGGGGGACAGGACCCTACGAGCAGTACGTC.

The CDR3 loop reads CATAAPPGGNEQFF. The CDR3 DNA is TGTGCCACCGCCGCCCCCCCAGGGGGCAATGAGCAGTTCTTC. The rearrangement uses TRBV2 and TRBJ2-1, with TRBD1 identical over 7 bases. The germline V gene encodes CDR1 SNHLY and CDR2 FYNNEI. The CDR3 loop spans 14 amino acids. The trim removed 10 bases at V and 6 bases at J, leaving 12 bases unmatched.

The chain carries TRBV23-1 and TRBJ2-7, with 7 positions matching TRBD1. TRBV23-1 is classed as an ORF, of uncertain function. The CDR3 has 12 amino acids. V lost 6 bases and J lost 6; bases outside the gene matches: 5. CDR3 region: CASRSTGAEQYF. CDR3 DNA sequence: TGCGCCAGCAGGAGCACAGGGGCCGAGCAGTACTTC.

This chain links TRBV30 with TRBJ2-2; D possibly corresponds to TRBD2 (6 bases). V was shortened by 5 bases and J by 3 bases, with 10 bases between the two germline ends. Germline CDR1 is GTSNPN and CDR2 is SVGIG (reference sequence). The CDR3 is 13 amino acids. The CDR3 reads CAWGLRHTGELFF. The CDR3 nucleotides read TGTGCCTGGGGACTAAGGCACACCGGGGAGCTGTTTTTT.

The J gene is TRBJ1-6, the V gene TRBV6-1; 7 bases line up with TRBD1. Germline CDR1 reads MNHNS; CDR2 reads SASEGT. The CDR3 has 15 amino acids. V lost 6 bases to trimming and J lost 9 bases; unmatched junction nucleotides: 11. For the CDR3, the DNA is TGTGCCAGCAGCGAGGGACAGTGGGACGGTTCACCCCTCCACTTT. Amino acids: CASSEGQWDGSPLHF.

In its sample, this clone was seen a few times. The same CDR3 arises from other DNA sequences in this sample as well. Here the CDR3 reads CASSLTGVGTEAFF. The CDR3 DNA sequence: TGTGCCAGCAGCTTGACGGGAGTAGGCACTGAAGCTTTCTTT. The rearrangement links TRBV5-6 to TRBJ1-1, with D unclear. The CDR3 runs to 14 residues. Germline assignment: CDR1 SGHDT and CDR2 YYEEEE. Trimming left V 1 base short and J 4 bases short, with 11 bases between.